This T cell receptor (beta chain) stems from a study of T cell responses to AZD1222 COVID-19 vaccine. TCRdb's copy holds only in-frame clones and misses some; the assay was immunoSEQ multiplex PCR. This table has under 200,000 clones, approximately 92% appearing once. The specimen comprised peripheral blood, sampled 28 days after the second dose of the MenACWY control vaccine. The receptor comes from an adult who received the MenACWY meningococcal vaccine as a control.

The DNA for the CDR3 is TGTGCCAGCAGCCCAACTAGCGGGAGGGCTGGTAATGAGCAGTTCTTC. This codes for CASSPTSGRAGNEQFF. The V and J genes are TRBV6-9 and TRBJ2-1; TRBD2 aligns across 13 bases. The J segment lost 7 bases and the V segment lost 6 bases, leaving 9 bases of the junction unmatched. The CDR3 runs to 16 residues. Germline V lookup: CDR1 MNHGY, CDR2 SVAAGI.